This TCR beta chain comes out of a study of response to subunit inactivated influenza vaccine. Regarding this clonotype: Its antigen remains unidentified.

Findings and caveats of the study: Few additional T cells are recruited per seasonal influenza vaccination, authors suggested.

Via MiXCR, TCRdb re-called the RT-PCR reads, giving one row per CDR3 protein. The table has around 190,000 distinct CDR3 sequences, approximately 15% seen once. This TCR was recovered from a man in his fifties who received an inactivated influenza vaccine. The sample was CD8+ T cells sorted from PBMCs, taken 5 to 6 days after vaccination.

DNA for the CDR3: TGTGCCAGCAGCCAGGTCCTAGCGGGGGGGCCCTATACGCAGTATTTT. This translates into CASSQVLAGGPYTQYF. This chain links TRBV5-6 with TRBJ2-3; TRBD2 matches 12 bases. CDR3 length equals 16 residues. Germline trimming cut 4 bases from V and 7 bases from J; bases unmatched to any gene: 10. Per the germline V gene, CDR1 is SGHDT and CDR2 is YYEEEE.